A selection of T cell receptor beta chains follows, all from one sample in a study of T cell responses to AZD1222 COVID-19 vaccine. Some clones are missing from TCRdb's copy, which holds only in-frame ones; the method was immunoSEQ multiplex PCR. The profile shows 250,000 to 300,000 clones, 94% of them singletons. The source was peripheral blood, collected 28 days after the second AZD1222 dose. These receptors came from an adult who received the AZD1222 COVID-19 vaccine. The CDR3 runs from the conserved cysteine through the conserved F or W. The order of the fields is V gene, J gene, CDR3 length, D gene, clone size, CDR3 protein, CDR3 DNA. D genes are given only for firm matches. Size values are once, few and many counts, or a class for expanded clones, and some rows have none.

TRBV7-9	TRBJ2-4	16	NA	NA	CASSLGGILAKNIQYF	TGTGCCAGCAGCTTAGGGGGGATACTAGCCAAAAACATTCAGTACTTC
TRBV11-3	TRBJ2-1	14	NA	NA	CASSLSQGYNEQFF	TGTGCCAGCAGCTTATCCCAGGGCTACAATGAGCAGTTCTTC
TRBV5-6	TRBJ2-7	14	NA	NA	CASSLLGPSYEQYF	TGTGCCAGCAGCTTGTTGGGACCGAGCTACGAGCAGTACTTC
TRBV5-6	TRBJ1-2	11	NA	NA	CASSRLYGYTF	TGTGCCAGCAGCCGACTCTATGGCTACACCTTC
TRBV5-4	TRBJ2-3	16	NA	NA	CASSLGLRYSTDTQYF	TGTGCCAGCAGCCTAGGGCTACGCTATAGCACAGATACGCAGTATTTT
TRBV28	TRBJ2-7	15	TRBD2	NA	CASSTGTSGGYEQYF	TGTGCCAGCAGTACCGGGACTAGCGGGGGCTACGAGCAGTACTTC
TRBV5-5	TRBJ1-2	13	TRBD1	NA	CASSPGDRAGYTF	TGTGCCAGCAGCCCGGGGGACAGGGCTGGCTACACCTTC
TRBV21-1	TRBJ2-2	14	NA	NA	CASSTGHATGELFF	TGTGCCAGCAGCACGGGACACGCAACCGGGGAGCTGTTTTTT
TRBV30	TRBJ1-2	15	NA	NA	CAFHSRGARSYGYTF	TGTGCCTTTCACTCCAGGGGCGCCAGGAGCTATGGCTACACCTTC
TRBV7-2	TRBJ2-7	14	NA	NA	CASSPRRLSYEQYF	TGTGCCAGCAGCCCAAGGCGCCTATCTTACGAGCAGTACTTC
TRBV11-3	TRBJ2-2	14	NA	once	CASSASLRSGELFF	TGTGCCAGCAGCGCCTCTTTGCGGTCCGGGGAGCTGTTTTTT
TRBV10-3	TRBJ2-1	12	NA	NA	CAISEQAYEQFF	TGTGCCATCAGTGAACAGGCCTATGAGCAGTTCTTC
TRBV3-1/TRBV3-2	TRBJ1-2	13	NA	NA	CASAGLLSGGYTF	TGTGCCAGCGCCGGGCTACTAAGTGGAGGCTACACCTTC
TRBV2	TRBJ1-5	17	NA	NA	CASSLPRGTAADQPQHF	TGTGCCAGCAGTCTCCCAAGGGGAACCGCCGCGGATCAGCCCCAGCATTTT
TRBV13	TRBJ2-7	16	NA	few	CASSLGGQGLSYEQYF	TGTGCCAGCAGCTTAGGAGGGCAGGGGCTCTCCTACGAGCAGTACTTC
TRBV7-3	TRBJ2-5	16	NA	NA	CASSPHKGGPGETQYF	TGTGCCAGCAGCCCCCATAAGGGGGGGCCTGGGGAGACCCAGTACTTC
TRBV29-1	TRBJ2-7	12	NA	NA	CSVEGSPNEQYF	TGCAGCGTGGAAGGTTCCCCCAACGAGCAGTACTTC
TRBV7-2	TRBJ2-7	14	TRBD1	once	CASRADRGRSEQYF	TGTGCCAGCAGAGCGGACAGGGGGCGCTCCGAGCAGTACTTC
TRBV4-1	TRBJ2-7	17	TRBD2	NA	CASSQDGLAGGPDEQYF	TGCGCCAGCAGCCAAGATGGACTAGCGGGAGGACCTGACGAGCAGTACTTC
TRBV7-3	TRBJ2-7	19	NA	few	CASSLTGGVLVREKVEQYF	TGTGCCAGCAGCTTAACAGGGGGCGTCTTGGTACGGGAGAAAGTCGAGCAGTACTTC
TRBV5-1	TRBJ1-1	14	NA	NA	CASSPTGSNTEAFF	TGCGCCAGCAGCCCGACAGGATCGAACACTGAAGCTTTCTTT
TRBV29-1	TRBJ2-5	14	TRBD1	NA	CSVDVDRGNGAQYF	TGCAGCGTTGACGTCGACAGGGGGAACGGGGCCCAGTACTTC
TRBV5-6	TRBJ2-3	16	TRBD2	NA	CASSLDSGGRTDTQYF	TGTGCCAGCAGCTTGGATAGCGGGGGACGCACAGATACGCAGTATTTT
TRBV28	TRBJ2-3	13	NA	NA	CASSFPSPGTQYF	TGTGCCAGCAGTTTCCCGAGTCCGGGTACGCAGTATTTT